Listed here is a single T cell receptor (beta chain). Assay used: immunoSEQ multiplex PCR; TCRdb lists only in-frame clones, some missing. Among just over 300,000 clones listed, approximately 89% were seen once. Across roughly 25 US areas, participants ranged in age from roughly 18 to 95 years. Cohort allocation depended upon clinical history that participants reported. Either two negative PCRs, clearance, or symptom resolution qualified Cohort 3 donors as recovered. This specimen belongs to a study of blood T cell repertoires in COVID-19. Study background: Samples representing acute and convalescent COVID-19 were sourced from the United States, Italy and Spain.

This CDR3 has 14 residues. Germline lookup yields CDR1 SGDLS and CDR2 YYNGEE. V gave up 3 bases and J gave up 5 bases; unmatched junction bases: 5. The rearrangement uses TRBV9 and TRBJ2-1; 7 bases are shared with TRBD1. The receptor was derived from a middle-aged woman who had recovered from COVID-19. Sequenced material: PBMCs or T cells enriched from blood (not recorded which). As DNA, the CDR3 is TGTGCCAGCAGCGCGCAGGGGGTCCACAATGAGCAGTTCTTC. Translation: CASSAQGVHNEQFF.